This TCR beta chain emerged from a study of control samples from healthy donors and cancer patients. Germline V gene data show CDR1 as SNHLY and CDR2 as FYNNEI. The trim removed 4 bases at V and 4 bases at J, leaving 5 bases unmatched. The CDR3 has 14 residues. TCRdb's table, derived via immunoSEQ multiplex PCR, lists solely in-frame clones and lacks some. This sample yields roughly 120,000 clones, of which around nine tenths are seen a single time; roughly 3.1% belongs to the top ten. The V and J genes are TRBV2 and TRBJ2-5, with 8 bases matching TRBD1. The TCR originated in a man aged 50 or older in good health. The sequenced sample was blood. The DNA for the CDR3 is TGTGCCAGCAGTGTCCAGGGGGCTCTAGAGACCCAGTACTTC. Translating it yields CASSVQGALETQYF.